This is a list of T cell receptor beta chains from one sample in a study of control samples from healthy donors and cancer patients. TCRdb's copy holds only in-frame clones and misses some; the assay was immunoSEQ multiplex PCR. The data show tens of thousands of clones, with 95% to 96% seen just once and roughly 1.8% held by the top ten. The sequenced material came from blood. The origin of the receptors is a woman aged 25 to 39 in good health. Each CDR3 is given with its conserved first and last residue. The D gene is left open where the match is weak. Size values are once, few and many counts, or a class for expanded clones, and some rows have none.

abundance	v_gene	d_gene	j_gene	CDR3aa	CDR3nt
NA	TRBV3-1/TRBV3-2	NA	TRBJ1-2	CASSPGTTYPGYTF	TGTGCCAGCAGCCCTGGGACAACCTACCCGGGCTACACCTTC
NA	TRBV14	TRBD2	TRBJ2-1	CASSLGLASEQFF	TGTGCCAGCAGCCTCGGACTAGCCAGTGAGCAGTTCTTC
few	TRBV7-6	NA	TRBJ2-7	CASSPTDGNEQYF	TGTGCCAGCAGCCCCACCGACGGAAACGAGCAGTACTTC
NA	TRBV5-1	NA	TRBJ1-5	CASSLAGGGGQPQHF	TGCGCCAGCAGCTTGGCGGGGGGGGGCGGTCAGCCCCAGCATTTT
NA	TRBV28	NA	TRBJ2-7	CASGPSGYEQYF	TGTGCCAGCGGCCCGTCGGGCTACGAGCAGTACTTC
NA	TRBV6-1	NA	TRBJ1-1	CASSEWGVGTEAFF	TGTGCCAGCAGTGAGTGGGGTGTGGGCACTGAAGCTTTCTTT
NA	TRBV29-1	NA	TRBJ1-1	CSLGAPDTEAFF	TGCAGCCTCGGGGCCCCCGATACTGAAGCTTTCTTT
NA	TRBV18	TRBD1	TRBJ1-2	CASSSRDRGDYGYTF	TGTGCCAGCTCATCCCGGGACAGGGGTGACTATGGCTACACCTTC
NA	TRBV27	TRBD2	TRBJ2-7	CASSLSRTSGTYEQYF	TGTGCCAGCAGTTTATCACGGACTAGCGGAACCTACGAGCAGTACTTC
NA	TRBV7-9	TRBD2	TRBJ2-2	CASSLEGLANTGELFF	TGTGCCAGCAGCTTAGAGGGACTAGCGAACACCGGGGAGCTGTTTTTT
NA	TRBV15	TRBD1	TRBJ2-7	CATSRGGAQGAYEQYF	TGTGCCACCAGCAGAGGAGGCGCACAGGGGGCCTACGAGCAGTACTTC
NA	TRBV19	TRBD1	TRBJ1-4	CATKRGQGGEKLFF	TGTGCCACAAAAAGGGGACAGGGAGGTGAAAAACTGTTTTTT
NA	TRBV14	NA	TRBJ2-2	CASSQVSTGELFF	TGTGCCAGCAGCCAAGTGAGCACCGGGGAGCTGTTTTTT
NA	TRBV5-1	NA	TRBJ1-1	CASSLEGGQSEAFF	TGCGCCAGCAGCTTGGAGGGTGGGCAGTCTGAAGCTTTCTTT
once	TRBV21-1	NA	TRBJ2-7	CASSKARKRELEEQYF	TGTGCCAGCAGCAAAGCCCGAAAGCGGGAACTAGAGGAGCAGTACTTC
once	TRBV28	NA	TRBJ2-4	CASLTKGSLAKNIQYF	TGTGCCAGCTTAACCAAAGGATCCCTAGCCAAAAACATTCAGTACTTC
NA	TRBV6-5	NA	TRBJ2-7	CASSVDNPFNEQYF	TGTGCCAGCAGCGTTGACAATCCGTTTAACGAGCAGTACTTC
NA	TRBV15	NA	TRBJ1-1	CATSRATGPNTEAFF	TGTGCCACCAGCAGAGCTACAGGGCCGAACACTGAAGCTTTCTTT
NA	TRBV28	TRBD1	TRBJ2-7	CASSVYQGAHEQYF	TGTGCCAGCAGTGTCTACCAGGGGGCCCACGAGCAGTACTTC
once	TRBV27	TRBD1	TRBJ2-2	CASSLLWGQGHTGELFF	TGTGCCAGCAGTTTATTATGGGGACAGGGGCACACCGGGGAGCTGTTTTTT
NA	TRBV18	TRBD1	TRBJ1-5	CASSPETGGNQPQHF	TGTGCCAGCTCACCGGAGACAGGGGGCAATCAGCCCCAGCATTTT
NA	TRBV4-2	NA	TRBJ1-1	CASSQDPMGRSNTEAFF	TGTGCCAGCAGCCAAGATCCGATGGGACGGTCCAACACTGAAGCTTTCTTT
NA	TRBV5-1	NA	TRBJ2-3	CASSWAGGTDTQYF	TGCGCCAGCAGCTGGGCAGGGGGCACAGATACGCAGTATTTT
NA	TRBV12-3/TRBV12-4	TRBD1	TRBJ1-2	CASRDRGPGGYTF	TGTGCCAGCAGAGACAGGGGGCCAGGTGGCTACACCTTC
NA	TRBV3-1/TRBV3-2	TRBD2	TRBJ2-2	CASSREGGAIGELFF	TGTGCCAGCAGCCGGGAGGGCGGAGCGATCGGGGAGCTGTTTTTT
NA	TRBV3-1/TRBV3-2	TRBD2	TRBJ2-7	CASSQVAGDEQYF	TGTGCCAGCAGCCAAGTAGCGGGAGACGAGCAGTACTTC
NA	TRBV2	NA	TRBJ2-7	CASSADRGWSYEQYF	TGTGCCAGCAGTGCGGACCGCGGGTGGTCCTACGAGCAGTACTTC
NA	TRBV6-5	TRBD1	TRBJ1-6	CATGPTGALNSPLHF	TGTGCCACCGGGCCGACAGGGGCCCTTAATTCACCCCTCCACTTT
NA	TRBV5-5	NA	TRBJ2-7	CASSFGSSYEQYF	TGTGCCAGCAGCTTCGGGAGCTCCTACGAGCAGTACTTC
NA	TRBV10-2	NA	TRBJ1-3	CASSEWGSGNTIYF	TGCGCCAGCAGTGAGTGGGGTTCTGGAAACACCATATATTTT
NA	TRBV12-3/TRBV12-4	NA	TRBJ1-1	CASSLTGNTEAFF	TGTGCCAGCAGTTTAACCGGGAACACTGAAGCTTTCTTT
NA	TRBV6-5	TRBD2	TRBJ2-2	CASRVGGQGTGELFF	TGTGCCAGCAGGGTGGGAGGGCAGGGCACCGGGGAGCTGTTTTTT
NA	TRBV29-1	NA	TRBJ1-2	CSVEPGDAYGYTF	TGCAGCGTTGAACCAGGGGATGCCTATGGCTACACCTTC